This TCR beta chain was identified during a study of T-cell memory formation after mild COVID-19. General study results and limits: The CD4+ clones that contracted clustered mainly within CM and EM, and the CD8+ clones concentrated in EMRA. Cross-reactive memory appears to have joined, as suggested by some responding clones showing up in pre-infection memory. Day 37-peaking second-wave clones had unconfirmed SARS-CoV-2 specificity.

UMIs and sample barcodes were carried by the TCR alpha and TCR beta cDNA libraries that 5'RACE produced using constant-segment primers. TCRdb reprocessed the 5' RACE reads with MiXCR, giving one entry per CDR3 protein. The sample contains some 270,000 distinct CDR3 sequences, 15% of which appear only once. In the case of this clonotype: What it recognizes is unknown.

The clonotype was recovered from an adult woman who had mild COVID-19 (a few samples of this study predate the infection). Cell type and time point are not known. Material for sequencing was PBMCs or a T cell subset sorted from them (not recorded which).

The CDR3 DNA is TGCGCCAGCAGCAGTCCTAGGGACAGGGCCTATGAGCAGTTCTTC. Protein sequence: CASSSPRDRAYEQFF. The genes are TRBV4-1 and TRBJ2-1, with 9 bases lining up with TRBD1. With V trimmed by 5 bases and J by 8 bases, 10 bases remained unmatched. The germline gives CDR1 MGHRA, CDR2 YSYEKL. The CDR3 spans 15 residues.